This T cell receptor beta chain was sequenced during a study of T cell changes during pregnancy in multiple sclerosis. TCRdb keeps only in-frame clones here, not all; method: immunoSEQ multiplex PCR. Among 100,000 or so clones listed, approximately 94% were seen once. This CDR3 is 13 amino acids long. The germline V and J ends were trimmed by 1 base and 6 bases, with 10 bases remaining between them. The germline CDR1 and CDR2 sequences are SGHTA and FQGNSA. The sequence was collected from a female donor with multiple sclerosis, enrolled in a pregnancy study. This specimen consisted of peripheral blood, obtained before pregnancy. V gene TRBV7-2 combines with J gene TRBJ2-7; D is ambiguous. The CDR3 nucleotides are TGTGCCAGCAGCTTAGTTCAGCAGGCCGAGCAGTACTTC. It is translated as CASSLVQQAEQYF. The full variable domain, in which reference TRBV7-2 and TRBJ2-7 provide the parts outside the CDR3, is GAGVSQSPSNKVTEKGKDVELRCDPISGHTALYWYRQSLGQGLEFLIYFQGNSAPDKSGLPSDRFSAERTGGSVSTLTIQRTQQEDSAVYLCASSLVQQAEQYFGPGTRLTVT.